This entry lists 4 T cell receptor beta chains sequenced from one sample in a study of CD8 T cells in Susac syndrome. It was with random hexamers that 0.5 to 1 ug RNA was reverse transcribed. TCRdb recomputed calls from the immunoSEQ multiplex PCR reads with MiXCR, one row per CDR3 protein. The sample lists about 130,000 distinct CDR3 sequences, approximately 93% occurring once. The specimen sequenced was CD8+ T cells from PBMCs. Receptors were obtained from a human donor with multiple sclerosis.

The chain combines TRBV4-1 with TRBJ2-7; possibly TRBD1 or TRBD2 for D (5 bases each). The CDR3 has 15 residues. V lost 0 bases and J lost 3, with 12 bases in between. The germline gives CDR1 MGHRA, CDR2 YSYEKL. CDR3 in DNA: TGCGCCAGCAGCCAAGAGCCCGGGACCGACTACGAGCAGTACTTC. It yields the protein CASSQEPGTDYEQYF.

The rearrangement links TRBV19 to TRBJ2-7, with 9 nucleotides matching TRBD2. CDR3 length: 14 residues. Germline V CDR1 and CDR2: LNHDA, SQIVND (reference sequence). V shed 5 bases, J shed 4 bases, and the junction held 6 bases outside the gene matches. CDR3: CASSVAGAVYEQYV. CDR3 DNA sequence: TGTGCCAGTAGTGTAGCGGGAGCTGTATACGAGCAGTACGTC.

V and J are TRBV13 and TRBJ1-2; a possible D gene is TRBD1 (6 bases). The V and J ends lost 4 bases and 7 bases respectively, with 19 bases between them. Germline lookup yields CDR1 PRHDT and CDR2 FYEKMQ (reference sequence). The CDR3 length is 15 residues. The CDR3 region is CASSSRGESRGGYTF. The CDR3 nucleotides are TGTGCCAGCAGCTCAAGGGGGGAGTCGAGGGGTGGCTACACCTTC.

This clonotype occurred a few times. The gene calls are TRBV7-8 and TRBJ1-5; D is undetermined. The ends were cut back, 3 bases at V and 3 bases at J, with 6 bases in the middle. From germline, CDR1 is SGHVS and CDR2 FQNEAQ. This CDR3 contains 13 residues. Written as DNA, the CDR3 is TGTGCCAGCAGCTTGCGGGCCAATCAGCCCCAGCATTTT. Amino acids: CASSLRANQPQHF.